Listed below are T cell receptor beta chains from one sample, sequenced in a study of blood T cell repertoires in COVID-19. TCRdb's table, derived via immunoSEQ multiplex PCR, lists solely in-frame clones and lacks some. The sample includes some 150,000 clones, 80% to 90% of them seen just once. Sequencing was carried out using peripheral blood. The source is a woman aged 55-70 years with COVID-19, enrolled during active disease. Each CDR3 is given with its conserved first and last residue. A D gene is named only where the DNA matches it firmly.

TRBV11-1	TRBJ2-1	NA	CASSSETYNEQFF	TGTGCCAGCAGCAGCGAAACCTACAATGAGCAGTTCTTC
TRBV7-8	TRBJ2-7	TRBD2	CASSFRGGYEQYF	TGTGCCAGCAGCTTCCGGGGGGGCTACGAGCAGTACTTC
TRBV7-3	TRBJ2-1	TRBD2	CASTLGGDYNEQFF	TGTGCCAGCACCCTGGGAGGGGACTACAATGAGCAGTTCTTC
TRBV30	TRBJ2-2	NA	CAWSVQAGVNTGELFF	TGTGCCTGGAGTGTCCAAGCGGGCGTCAACACCGGGGAGCTGTTTTTT
TRBV13	TRBJ1-1	NA	CASSLTPGDTEAFF	TGTGCCAGCAGCTTGACCCCGGGAGACACTGAAGCTTTCTTT
TRBV15	TRBJ2-7	TRBD1	CATSRGQGGGEQYF	TGTGCCACCAGCAGAGGACAGGGGGGAGGCGAGCAGTACTTC
TRBV28	TRBJ2-7	TRBD1	CASSFFPGQGLGEQYF	TGTGCCAGCAGCTTCTTCCCGGGACAGGGGTTGGGTGAGCAGTACTTC
TRBV28	TRBJ1-1	NA	CASSYRQASEAFF	TGTGCCAGCAGTTACCGACAGGCTTCTGAGGCTTTCTTT
TRBV6-5	TRBJ2-2	NA	CASSTYGNTGELFF	TGTGCCAGCAGTACCTACGGGAACACCGGGGAGCTGTTTTTT
TRBV6-6	TRBJ2-5	NA	CASSLLQGEGETQYF	TGTGCCAGCAGTTTATTACAGGGTGAGGGGGAGACCCAGTACTTC